This T cell receptor (beta chain) originates from a study of T cell responses to AZD1222 COVID-19 vaccine. Assay: immunoSEQ multiplex PCR; the TCRdb copy retains only in-frame clones and omits some. This sample has about 120,000 clones, with about 89% found just once. Study results and limitations: Two doses of AZD1222 preceded a rise in Spike-specific TCR breadth and depth. Among the donors, most were white British and more were female, and clonal diversity was possibly underestimated. Just a handful of people given AZD1222 tested seropositive at baseline. Spike was spanned by vaccine-associated CD4 TCRs, which were dominant at 160-218 and 743-854.

This clone has a single count. Its antigen is still unknown. CDR3 length: 15 amino acids. The ends were cut back, 2 bases at V and 1 base at J, with 12 bases in the middle. Germline V gives CDR1 MNHEY, CDR2 SVGAGI. V and J are TRBV6-5 and TRBJ2-7, with D uncertain. This material consisted of peripheral blood, taken on day 0 of MenACWY control vaccination. This clonotype was sampled from an adult in good health. Here the CDR3 reads CASSYALDSSYEQYF. The CDR3 bases are TGTGCCAGCAGTTACGCTCTTGACTCGTCCTACGAGCAGTACTTC.